This TCR beta chain comes out of a study of blood T cell repertoires in COVID-19. Profiling relied on immunoSEQ multiplex PCR, and the TCRdb table lists in-frame clones only, not all of them. The sample contains a few hundred thousand clones, approximately 86% of which appear only once. V dropped 3 bases and J dropped 3 bases, with 9 bases sitting between them. Germline values: CDR1 MDHEN, CDR2 SYDVKM. The length of the CDR3 is 14 residues. The material sequenced was PBMCs or T cells enriched from blood (not recorded which). This clonotype was obtained from a woman aged 18-29 years who had recovered from COVID-19. The V gene is TRBV28, the J gene TRBJ1-5; TRBD1 is a possible D gene (6 bases). The CDR3, as DNA: TGTGCCAGCAGTTTTACAGGGTTCAATCAGCCCCAGCATTTT. Amino acids: CASSFTGFNQPQHF.